The count of the clone carrying this TCR beta chain is one. The antigen is undetermined. This sample was included in a study of T-cell memory formation after mild COVID-19. TCR alpha and TCR beta cDNA libraries carrying sample barcodes and UMIs came from 5'RACE with constant-segment primers. Each CDR3 protein gets one entry after TCRdb re-called the 5' RACE reads with MiXCR. The data show 550,000 to 700,000 distinct CDR3 sequences, over 15% seen once. Findings of the study overall: Cross-reactive memory appears to have joined, as suggested by some responding clones showing up in pre-infection memory. Clones contracting over day 15 to 85 were CD4/CD8 balanced, with later expanders leaning CD4+.

The origin of this receptor is an adult woman who had mild COVID-19 (a few samples of this study predate the infection). Cell type and time point are not known. The sample was PBMCs or a T cell subset sorted from them (not recorded which).

The chain's CDR3 is CASRPTGVPDTQYF. CDR3 nucleotides: TGTGCCAGCAGGCCGACAGGGGTCCCCGATACGCAGTATTTT. This chain links TRBV7-2 with TRBJ2-3, with 8 bases lining up with TRBD1. CDR3 size: 14 residues. CDR1 and CDR2 (germline): SGHTA, FQGNSA. V lost 6 bases to trimming and J lost 6 bases; unmatched junction nucleotides: 8.